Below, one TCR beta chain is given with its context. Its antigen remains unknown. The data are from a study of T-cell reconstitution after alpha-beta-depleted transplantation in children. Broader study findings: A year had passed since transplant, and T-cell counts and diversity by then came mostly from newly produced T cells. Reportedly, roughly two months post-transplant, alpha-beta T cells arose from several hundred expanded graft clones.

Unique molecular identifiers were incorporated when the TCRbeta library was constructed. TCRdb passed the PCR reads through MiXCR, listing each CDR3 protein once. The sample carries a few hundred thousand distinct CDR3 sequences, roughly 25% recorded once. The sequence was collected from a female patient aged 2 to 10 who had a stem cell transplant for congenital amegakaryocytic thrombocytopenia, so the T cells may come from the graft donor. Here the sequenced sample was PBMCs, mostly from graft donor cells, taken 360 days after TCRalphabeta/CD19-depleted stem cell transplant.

The CDR3 DNA reads as TGTGCCAGCAGCTTGGGGTACCATGAGCAGTTCTTC. Encoded protein: CASSLGYHEQFF. The V and J genes are TRBV28 and TRBJ2-1, with D uncertain. V dropped 6 bases and J dropped 8 bases, with 11 bases sitting between them. CDR1 and CDR2 (germline): MDHEN, SYDVKM. The CDR3 is 12 residues long.